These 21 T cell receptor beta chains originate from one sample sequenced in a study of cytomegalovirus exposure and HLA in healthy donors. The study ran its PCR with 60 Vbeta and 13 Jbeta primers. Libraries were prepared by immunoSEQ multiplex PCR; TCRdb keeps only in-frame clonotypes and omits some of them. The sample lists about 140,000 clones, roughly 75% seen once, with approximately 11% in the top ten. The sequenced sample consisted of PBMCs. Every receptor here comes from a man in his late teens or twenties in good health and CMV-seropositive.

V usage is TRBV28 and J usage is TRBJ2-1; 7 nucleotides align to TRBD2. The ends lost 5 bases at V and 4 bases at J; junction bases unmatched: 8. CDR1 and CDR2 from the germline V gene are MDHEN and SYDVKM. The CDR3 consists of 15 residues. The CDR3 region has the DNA TGTGCCAGCAGTACCCCACCGGGAGGTTACAATGAGCAGTTCTTC. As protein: CASSTPPGGYNEQFF.

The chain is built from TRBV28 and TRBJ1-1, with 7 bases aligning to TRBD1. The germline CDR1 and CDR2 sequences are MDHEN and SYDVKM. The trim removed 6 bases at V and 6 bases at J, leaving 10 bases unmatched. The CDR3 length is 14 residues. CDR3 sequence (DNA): TGTGCCAGCAGCCAGCTCGGGACAGCTGCTGAAGCTTTCTTT. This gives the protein CASSQLGTAAEAFF.

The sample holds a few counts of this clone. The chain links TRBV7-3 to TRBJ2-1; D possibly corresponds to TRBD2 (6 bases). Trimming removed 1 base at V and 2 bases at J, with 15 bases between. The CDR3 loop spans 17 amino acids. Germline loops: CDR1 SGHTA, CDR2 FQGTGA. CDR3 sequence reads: CASSLKGGMSPYNEQFF. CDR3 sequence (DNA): TGTGCCAGCAGCTTAAAGGGCGGGATGTCACCCTACAATGAGCAGTTCTTC.

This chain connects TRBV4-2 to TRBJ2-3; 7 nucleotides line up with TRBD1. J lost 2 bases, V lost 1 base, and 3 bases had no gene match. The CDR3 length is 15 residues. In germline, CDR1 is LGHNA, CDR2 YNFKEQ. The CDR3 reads CASSQGQGTTDTQYF. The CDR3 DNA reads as TGTGCCAGCAGCCAAGGACAGGGTACCACAGATACGCAGTATTTT.

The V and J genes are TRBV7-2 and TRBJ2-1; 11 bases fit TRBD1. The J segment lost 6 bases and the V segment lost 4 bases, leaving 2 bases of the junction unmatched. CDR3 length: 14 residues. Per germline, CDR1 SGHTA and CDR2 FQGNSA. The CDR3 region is CASSSDRGPNEQFF. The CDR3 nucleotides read TGTGCCAGCAGCTCGGACAGGGGGCCCAATGAGCAGTTCTTC.

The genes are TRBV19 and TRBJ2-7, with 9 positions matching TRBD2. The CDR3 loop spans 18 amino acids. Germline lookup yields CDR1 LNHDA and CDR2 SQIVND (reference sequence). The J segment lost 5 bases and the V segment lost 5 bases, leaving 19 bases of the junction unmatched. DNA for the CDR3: TGTGCCAGTAGTTCGGCGGGGCCGTCTAGCGGGGAGTGGCACGAGCAGTACTTC. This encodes CASSSAGPSSGEWHEQYF. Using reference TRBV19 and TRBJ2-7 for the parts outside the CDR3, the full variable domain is DGGITQSPKYLFRKEGQNVTLSCEQNLNHDAMYWYRQDPGQGLRLIYYSQIVNDFQKGDIAEGYSVSREKKESFPLTVTSAQKNPTAFYLCASSSAGPSSGEWHEQYFGPGTRLTVT.

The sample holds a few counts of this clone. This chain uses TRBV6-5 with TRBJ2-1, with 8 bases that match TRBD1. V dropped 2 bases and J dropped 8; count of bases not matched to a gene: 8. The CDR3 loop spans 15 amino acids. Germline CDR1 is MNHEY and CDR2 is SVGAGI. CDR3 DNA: TGTGCCAGCAGTTACACCCAGGGGGCGCGGGATGAGCAGTTCTTC. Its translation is CASSYTQGARDEQFF.

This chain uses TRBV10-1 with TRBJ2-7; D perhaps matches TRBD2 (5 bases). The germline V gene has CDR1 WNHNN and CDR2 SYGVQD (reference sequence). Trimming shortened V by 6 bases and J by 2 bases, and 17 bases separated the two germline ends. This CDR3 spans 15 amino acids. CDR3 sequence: CASSENRGFAYEQYF. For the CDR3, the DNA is TGCGCCAGCAGCGAAAACCGGGGTTTTGCCTACGAGCAGTACTTC.

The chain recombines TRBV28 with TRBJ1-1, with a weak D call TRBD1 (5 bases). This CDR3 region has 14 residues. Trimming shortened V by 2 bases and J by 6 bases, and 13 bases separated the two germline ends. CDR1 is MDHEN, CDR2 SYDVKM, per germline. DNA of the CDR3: TGTGCCAGCAGTTTAATTGCGGGGGGGGCTGAAGCTTTCTTT. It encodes CASSLIAGGAEAFF.

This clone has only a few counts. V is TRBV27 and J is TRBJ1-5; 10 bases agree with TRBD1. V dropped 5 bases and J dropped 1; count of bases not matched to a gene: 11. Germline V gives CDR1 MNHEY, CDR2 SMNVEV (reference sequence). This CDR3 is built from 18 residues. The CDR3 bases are TGTGCCAGCAGTCGGTTTCCGGGACAGGGGTTGAGCAATCAGCCCCAGCATTTT. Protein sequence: CASSRFPGQGLSNQPQHF.

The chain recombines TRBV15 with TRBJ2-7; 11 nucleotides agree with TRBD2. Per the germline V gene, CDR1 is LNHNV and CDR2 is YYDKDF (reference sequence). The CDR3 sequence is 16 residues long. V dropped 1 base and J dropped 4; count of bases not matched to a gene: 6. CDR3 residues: CATSRASGTSGYEQYF. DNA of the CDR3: TGTGCCACCAGCAGAGCAAGTGGGACTAGCGGTTACGAGCAGTACTTC.

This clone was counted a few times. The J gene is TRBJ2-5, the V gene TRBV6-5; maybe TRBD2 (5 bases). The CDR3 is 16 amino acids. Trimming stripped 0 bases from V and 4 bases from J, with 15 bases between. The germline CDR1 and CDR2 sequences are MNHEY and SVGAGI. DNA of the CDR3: TGTGCCAGCAGTTACTCCGAGGGTTCAAGGCGAGAGACCCAGTACTTC. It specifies CASSYSEGSRRETQYF.

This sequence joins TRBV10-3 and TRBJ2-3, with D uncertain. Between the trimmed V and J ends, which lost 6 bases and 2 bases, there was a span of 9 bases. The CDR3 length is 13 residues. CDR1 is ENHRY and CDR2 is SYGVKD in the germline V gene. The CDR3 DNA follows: TGTGCCATCAGCCCGTCCCCCACAGATACGCAGTATTTT. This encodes CAISPSPTDTQYF.

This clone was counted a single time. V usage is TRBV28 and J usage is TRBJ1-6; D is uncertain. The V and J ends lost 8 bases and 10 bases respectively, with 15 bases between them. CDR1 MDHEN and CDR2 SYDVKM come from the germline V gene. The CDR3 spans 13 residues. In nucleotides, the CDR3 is TGTGCCAGCGGAGTTCCCGGCCGGTCACCCCTCCACTTT. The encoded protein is CASGVPGRSPLHF.

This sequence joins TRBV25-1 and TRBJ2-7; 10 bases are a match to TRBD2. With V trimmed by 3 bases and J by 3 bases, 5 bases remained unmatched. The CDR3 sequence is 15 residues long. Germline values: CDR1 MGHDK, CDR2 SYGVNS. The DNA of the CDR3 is TGTGCCAGCAGTGATTTTGGACTAGCGGACTACGAGCAGTACTTC. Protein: CASSDFGLADYEQYF.

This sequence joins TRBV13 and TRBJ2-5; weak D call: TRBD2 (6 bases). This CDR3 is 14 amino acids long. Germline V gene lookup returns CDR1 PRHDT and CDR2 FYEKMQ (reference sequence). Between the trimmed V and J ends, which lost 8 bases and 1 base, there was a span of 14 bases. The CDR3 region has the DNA TGTGCCAGCCAAATCCGGGGGAGCCAAGAGACCCAGTACTTC. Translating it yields CASQIRGSQETQYF.

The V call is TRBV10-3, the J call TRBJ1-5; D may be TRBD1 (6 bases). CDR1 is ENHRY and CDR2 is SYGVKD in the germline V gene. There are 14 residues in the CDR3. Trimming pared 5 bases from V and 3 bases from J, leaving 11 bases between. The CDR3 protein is CAISHTGTNQPQHF. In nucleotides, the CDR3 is TGTGCCATCAGTCACACAGGGACCAATCAGCCCCAGCATTTT.

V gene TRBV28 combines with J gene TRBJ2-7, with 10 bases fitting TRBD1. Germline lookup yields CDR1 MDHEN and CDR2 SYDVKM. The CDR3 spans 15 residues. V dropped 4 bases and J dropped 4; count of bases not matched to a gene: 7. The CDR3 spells CASSSPGQGMYEQYF. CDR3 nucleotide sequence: TGTGCCAGCAGTTCCCCGGGACAGGGGATGTACGAGCAGTACTTC.

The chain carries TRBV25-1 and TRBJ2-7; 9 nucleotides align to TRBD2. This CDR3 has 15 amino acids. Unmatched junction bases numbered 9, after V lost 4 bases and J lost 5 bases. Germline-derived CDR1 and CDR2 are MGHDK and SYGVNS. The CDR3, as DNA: TGTGCCAGCAGTGGGGCTAGCGGGATCATGGACGAGCAGTACTTC. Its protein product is CASSGASGIMDEQYF.

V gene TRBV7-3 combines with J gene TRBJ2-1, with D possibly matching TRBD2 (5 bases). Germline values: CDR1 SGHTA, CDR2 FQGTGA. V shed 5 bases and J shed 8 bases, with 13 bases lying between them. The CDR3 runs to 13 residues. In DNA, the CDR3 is TGTGCCAGCAGCCCAAAGAACGGGGATGAGCAGTTCTTC. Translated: CASSPKNGDEQFF.

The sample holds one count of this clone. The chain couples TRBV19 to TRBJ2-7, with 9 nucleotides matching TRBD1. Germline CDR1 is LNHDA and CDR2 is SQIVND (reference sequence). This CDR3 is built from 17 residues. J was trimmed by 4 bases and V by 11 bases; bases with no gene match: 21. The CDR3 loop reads CAVGDRVFTTVGYEQYF. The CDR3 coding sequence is TGTGCCGTGGGGGACAGGGTTTTCACTACTGTGGGTTACGAGCAGTACTTC.